Listed below are T cell receptor beta chains from one sample, sequenced in a study of human T cells and chemical hapten exposure. One entry per CDR3 protein, called by TCRdb with MiXCR from the RACE reads. The sample lists a few hundred thousand distinct CDR3 sequences; 4.5% to 5.5% were seen once. Specimen: whole blood, collected in connection with sensitization to the hapten diphenylcyclopropenone (DPC). These TCRs come from a woman aged 18-35 years with alopecia areata. Some clones in this sample may be carry-over from other donors' samples. Both conserved end residues are part of each CDR3. D genes are given only for firm matches. Clone size is stated in some rows and not others, as once, few, many or a class when expanded.

d_gene | j_gene | abundance | v_gene | CDR3nt | CDR3aa
TRBD1 | TRBJ1-3 | many | TRBV14 | TGTGCCAGCAGCCAAGGGACAGGGAATTTTATGACTGGAAACACCATATATTTT | CASSQGTGNFMTGNTIYF
NA | TRBJ1-1 | many | TRBV12-3/TRBV12-4 | TGTGCCAGCAGTCCACGACAGATGAACACTGAAGCTTTCTTT | CASSPRQMNTEAFF
NA | TRBJ1-1 | many | TRBV3-1 | TGTGCCAGCAGCCACATTGGTGAAGCTTTCTTT | CASSHIGEAFF
NA | TRBJ1-1 | many | TRBV6-1 | TGTGCCAGCAGTGAAATTCCGGGGGTGGAGAGATTCTCTGAAGCTTTCTTT | CASSEIPGVERFSEAFF
TRBD1 | TRBJ2-7 | many | TRBV9 | TGTGCCAGCAGCATCCGGGACAGGGGAACCTACGAGCAGTACTTC | CASSIRDRGTYEQYF
NA | TRBJ1-3 | few | TRBV7-9 | TGTGCCACTACCGGGACCTACACCATATATTTT | CATTGTYTIYF
TRBD1 | TRBJ1-1 | few | TRBV7-2 | TGTGCCAGCAGCGAATACGGACCGGGACAGTTGAACACTGAAGCTTTCTTT | CASSEYGPGQLNTEAFF
NA | TRBJ2-3 | few | TRBV5-6 | TGTGCCAGCAGCCAGACAGTGGGAAATACGCAGTATTTT | CASSQTVGNTQYF
TRBD2 | TRBJ2-5 | NA | TRBV5-1 | TGCGCCAGCAGCCCTAGCGGGGGGCCCCCTGAAGAGACCCAGTACTTC | CASSPSGGPPEETQYF
NA | TRBJ2-2 | few | TRBV29-1 | TGCAGCGCGGAGCCGAACACCGGGGAGCTGTTTTTT | CSAEPNTGELFF
TRBD1 | TRBJ1-4 | few | TRBV5-1 | TGCGCCAGCAGCTTCGACAGGGGATATAATGAAAAACTGTTTTTT | CASSFDRGYNEKLFF
NA | TRBJ2-1 | many | TRBV9 | TGTGCCAGCAGCGTAGGGGGTTCCGGCAATGAGCAGTTCTTC | CASSVGGSGNEQFF
TRBD2 | TRBJ2-3 | NA | TRBV11-2 | TGTGCCAGCACCTGGACGGGGGGTACAGATACGCAGTATTTT | CASTWTGGTDTQYF
NA | TRBJ2-5 | many | TRBV12-3/TRBV12-4 | TGTGCCAGCAGCCCTACACGGGTGGAGACCCAGTACTTC | CASSPTRVETQYF
NA | TRBJ1-1 | few | TRBV15 | TGTGCCACCAGCAGCAGACAGAGAAGTGAAGCTTTCTTT | CATSSRQRSEAFF
NA | TRBJ1-5 | few | TRBV7-8 | TGTGCCAGCACAGGAGAGAATCAGCCCCAGCATTTT | CASTGENQPQHF
NA | TRBJ1-5 | NA | TRBV7-9 | TGTGCCAGCAGCTTAGGGGGAGTGTACGATCAGCCCCAGCATTTT | CASSLGGVYDQPQHF
NA | TRBJ2-6 | few | TRBV12-3/TRBV12-4 | TGTGCCAGCAGTTCTGCGTCCTTGGCCAACGTCCTGACTTTC | CASSSASLANVLTF
NA | TRBJ1-1 | NA | TRBV6-5 | TGTGCCAGCAGTTACGGGGGTATTACTGAAGCTTTCTTT | CASSYGGITEAFF
NA | TRBJ1-2 | few | TRBV4-2 | TGTGCCAGCAGCCAAGAGTTGGTTCAGGGGTCCCCTGGCTACACCTTC | CASSQELVQGSPGYTF
NA | TRBJ1-2 | many | TRBV6-5 | TGTGCCAGCAGTTACACGGGTCCCCTGGGCGACTATGGCTACACCTTC | CASSYTGPLGDYGYTF
NA | TRBJ1-3 | few | TRBV3-1 | TGTGCCAGCAGCCAGTACACAGTCCTCTCTGGAAACACCATATATTTT | CASSQYTVLSGNTIYF
NA | TRBJ2-2 | few | TRBV2 | TGTGCCAGCAGTGAGCAGGGGATCACCGGGGAGCTGTTTTTT | CASSEQGITGELFF
TRBD2 | TRBJ2-5 | many | TRBV12-3/TRBV12-4 | TGTGCCAGCAGTTTGGGGCCGACTAGCCGAGAGACCCAGTACTTC | CASSLGPTSRETQYF
NA | TRBJ2-1 | few | TRBV5-1 | TGCGCCAGCAGCTTGGGTGCGGCGGGGGCATACAATGAGCAGTTCTTC | CASSLGAAGAYNEQFF
NA | TRBJ2-1 | NA | TRBV18 | TGTGCCAGCTCACCATGGGGGGACCCGTACAATGAGCAGTTCTTC | CASSPWGDPYNEQFF
TRBD1 | TRBJ1-2 | NA | TRBV6-2/TRBV6-3 | TGTGCCAGCAGTTACGTCCGGACAGGGAGATATGGCTACACCTTC | CASSYVRTGRYGYTF
NA | TRBJ1-2 | few | TRBV6-2/TRBV6-3 | TGTGCCGGGAGAACGAAAGGGGCAGGAGCTAACTATGGCTACACCTTC | CAGRTKGAGANYGYTF
NA | TRBJ2-2 | few | TRBV12-3/TRBV12-4 | TGTGCCAGCAGTTTTATAAGTTCCAACACCGGGGAGCTGTTTTTT | CASSFISSNTGELFF
TRBD1 | TRBJ1-4 | few | TRBV27 | TGTGCCAGCAGTTTGACAGGGGTGGCAACTAATGAAAAACTGTTTTTT | CASSLTGVATNEKLFF